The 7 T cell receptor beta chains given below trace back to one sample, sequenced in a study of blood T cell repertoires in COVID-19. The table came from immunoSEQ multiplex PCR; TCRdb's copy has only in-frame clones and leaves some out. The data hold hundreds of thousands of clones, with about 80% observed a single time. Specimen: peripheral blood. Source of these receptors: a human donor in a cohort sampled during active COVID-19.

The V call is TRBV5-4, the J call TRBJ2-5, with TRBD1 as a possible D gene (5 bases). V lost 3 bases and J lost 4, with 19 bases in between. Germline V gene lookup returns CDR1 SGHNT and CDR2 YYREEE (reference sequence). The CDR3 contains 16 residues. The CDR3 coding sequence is TGTGCCAGCAGCTACGGACGGGTAGGGGTTAGAGAGACCCAGTACTTC. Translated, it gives CASSYGRVGVRETQYF. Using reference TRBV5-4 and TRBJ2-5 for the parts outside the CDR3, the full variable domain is ETGVTQSPTHLIKTRGQQVTLRCSSQSGHNTVSWYQQALGQGPQFIFQYYREEENGRGNFPPRFSGLQFPNYSSELNVNALELDDSALYLCASSYGRVGVRETQYFGPGTRLLVL.

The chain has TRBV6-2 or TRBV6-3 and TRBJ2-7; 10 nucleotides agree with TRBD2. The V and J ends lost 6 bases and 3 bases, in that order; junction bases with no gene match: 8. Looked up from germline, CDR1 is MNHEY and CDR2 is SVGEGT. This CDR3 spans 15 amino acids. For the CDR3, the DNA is TGTGCCAGCAGCAGCCTGACTAGCGGGCACTACGAGCAGTACTTC. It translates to CASSSLTSGHYEQYF.

The CDR3: CASSPNLQGNSGNTIYF. DNA for the CDR3: TGTGCCAGCTCTCCGAACTTACAGGGAAACTCTGGAAACACCATATATTTT. The rearrangement links TRBV18 to TRBJ1-3, with D perhaps matching TRBD1 (6 bases). This CDR3 contains 17 residues. V lost 6 bases and J lost 0, with 18 bases in between. Per the germline V gene, CDR1 is KGHSH and CDR2 is LQKENI.

CDR3 coding DNA: TGCGCCAGCAGCTTCCGGACAGGGACGGATAATTCACCCCTCCACTTT. Residues: CASSFRTGTDNSPLHF. The rearrangement links TRBV5-1 to TRBJ1-6; 8 bases map to TRBD1. The germline V gene encodes CDR1 SGHRS and CDR2 YFSETQ. The V segment lost 2 bases and the J segment 5 bases; nucleotides outside the gene matches: 6. The CDR3 has 16 residues.

CDR3 DNA sequence: TGTGCCAGCAGCCAATTCGACAGGGGGCCCGAGACCCAGTACTTC. Translated: CASSQFDRGPETQYF. The rearrangement links TRBV3-1 (or the pseudogene TRBV3-2) to TRBJ2-5; 10 positions agree with TRBD1. V lost 2 bases, J lost 5 bases, and 5 bases stayed unmatched. The CDR3 is made up of 15 amino acids. Germline lookup yields CDR1 LGHDT and CDR2 YNNKEL (reference sequence).

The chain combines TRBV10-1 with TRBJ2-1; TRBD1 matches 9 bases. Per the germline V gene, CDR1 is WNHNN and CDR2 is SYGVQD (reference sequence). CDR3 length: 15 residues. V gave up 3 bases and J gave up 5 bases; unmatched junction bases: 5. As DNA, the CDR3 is TGCGCCAGCAGTGACGGGACAGGGAAAAACAATGAGCAGTTCTTC. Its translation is CASSDGTGKNNEQFF.

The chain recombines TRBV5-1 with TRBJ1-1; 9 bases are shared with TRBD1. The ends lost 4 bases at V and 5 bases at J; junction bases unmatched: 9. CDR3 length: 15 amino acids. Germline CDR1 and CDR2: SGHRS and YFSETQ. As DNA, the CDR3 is TGCGCCAGCAGCCCCGGGACAGGGTGGGGGACTGAAGCTTTCTTT. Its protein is CASSPGTGWGTEAFF.